A single sample is the source of the 30 T cell receptor beta chains below, sequenced in a study of cytomegalovirus exposure and HLA in healthy donors. Amplification used 60 Vbeta primers and 13 Jbeta primers. Assay used: immunoSEQ multiplex PCR; TCRdb lists only in-frame clones, some missing. The repertoire holds about 100,000 clones, with around four fifths as singletons. Sequencing was carried out using PBMCs. The receptors stem from an older woman in good health and CMV-seronegative.

The DNA of the CDR3 is TGTGCCAGCAGTTTATTAGGGACAACTAAACAAGAGACCCAGTACTTC. This sequence encodes CASSLLGTTKQETQYF. The genes are TRBV28 and TRBJ2-5; TRBD1 is a possible D gene (6 bases). Germline CDR1 reads MDHEN; CDR2 reads SYDVKM. V lost 1 base and J lost 2, with 14 bases in between. The length of the CDR3 is 16 residues.

This clone occurred a few times. The chain carries TRBV6-5 and TRBJ1-4; tentative D call: TRBD1 (5 bases). This CDR3 has 15 residues. The V gene's germline CDR1 is MNHEY and CDR2 SVGAGI. Trimming shortened V by 5 bases and J by 0 bases, and 10 bases separated the two germline ends. CDR3 sequence (DNA): TGTGCCAGCAGTACCCGGGGGGCAACTAATGAAAAACTGTTTTTT. It translates to CASSTRGATNEKLFF.

The genes are TRBV9 and TRBJ2-7; unclear D gene. V lost 3 bases, J lost 4 bases, and 14 bases lay in between. Germline-derived CDR1 and CDR2 are SGDLS and YYNGEE. The CDR3 extends over 14 amino acids. The CDR3 region has the DNA TGTGCCAGCAGCGGTGGCGCAGGTTCTTACGAGCAGTACTTC. It yields the protein CASSGGAGSYEQYF.

This chain joins TRBV29-1 and TRBJ1-1; TRBD1 might be the D (5 bases). Germline loops: CDR1 SQVTM, CDR2 ANQGSEA. The CDR3 contains 11 residues. V lost 5 bases and J lost 5, with 9 bases in between. CDR3 sequence reads: CSVSRGTEAFF. The CDR3 nucleotides read TGCAGCGTTTCCCGGGGGACTGAAGCTTTCTTT.

J is TRBJ2-7 and V is TRBV27; 7 positions match TRBD1. There are 15 residues in the CDR3. Germline CDR1 MNHEY, CDR2 SMNVEV (reference sequence). V trimming: 4 bases; J trimming: 3 bases; junction bases outside the gene matches: 9. CDR3 DNA sequence: TGTGCCAGCAGTTCACCCGGGACAGAACTCTACGAGCAGTACTTC. As protein: CASSSPGTELYEQYF.

The chain recombines TRBV7-6 with TRBJ1-3, with D possibly being TRBD1 (6 bases). This CDR3 has 16 residues. Germline CDR1 and CDR2: SGHVS and FNYEAQ. The V end lost 4 bases, the J end lost 0 bases, and 13 bases lay between the germline ends. CDR3 loop: CASSSLQGLSGNTIYF. CDR3 nucleotides: TGTGCCAGCAGCTCCCTCCAGGGGCTCTCTGGAAACACCATATATTTT.

The chain uses TRBV29-1 and TRBJ1-2, with 10 bases fitting TRBD1. CDR1 is SQVTM and CDR2 is ANQGSEA in the germline V gene. This CDR3 has 14 residues. The V gene end was trimmed by 7 bases and the J gene end by 6 bases; junction bases not matched to a gene: 11. CDR3 DNA sequence: TGCAGCGCACGATCGGGACAGGGGAGGGATGGCTACACCTTC. Its translation is CSARSGQGRDGYTF. The variable domain in full, completed from reference TRBV29-1 and TRBJ1-2, reads SAVISQKPSRDICQRGTSLTIQCQVDSQVTMMFWYRQQPGQSLTLIATANQGSEATYESGFVIDKFPISRPNLTFSTLTVSNMSPEDSSIYLCSARSGQGRDGYTFGSGTRLTVV.

V is TRBV10-2 and J is TRBJ1-1; no clear D gene. The CDR3 spans 13 residues. The germline gives CDR1 WSHSY, CDR2 SAAADI. The V end was cut by 6 bases, the J end by 11 bases, with 19 bases between. In DNA form, the CDR3 reads TGCGCCAGCAGGGGAGACTTCCCGGGCGATGCTTTCTTT. Translation: CASRGDFPGDAFF.

V gene TRBV14 combines with J gene TRBJ1-1; D remains ambiguous. Trimming left V 1 base short and J 5 bases short, with 11 bases between. This CDR3 contains 14 residues. Germline V CDR1 and CDR2: SGHDN, FVKESK. As DNA, the CDR3 is TGTGCCAGCAGCCAAGTGACAAGAGGGACTGAAGCTTTCTTT. It is translated as CASSQVTRGTEAFF.

The chain employs TRBV7-9 and TRBJ2-5; 7 nucleotides line up with TRBD1. The CDR3 runs 15 residues. Germline CDR1 is SEHNR and CDR2 is FQNEAQ (reference sequence). V lost 8 bases and J lost 5; bases outside the gene matches: 14. This chain's CDR3 is CASAPTDRVEETQYF. The CDR3 bases are TGTGCCAGCGCCCCGACCGACAGGGTTGAGGAGACCCAGTACTTC. The full variable domain, in which reference TRBV7-9 and TRBJ2-5 provide the parts outside the CDR3, is DTGVSQNPRHKITKRGQNVTFRCDPISEHNRLYWYRQTLGQGPEFLTYFQNEAQLEKSRLLSDRFSAERPKGSFSTLEIQRTEQGDSAMYLCASAPTDRVEETQYFGPGTRLLVL.

The gene calls are TRBV7-9 and TRBJ2-7; a weak D match, TRBD2 (6 bases). V was shortened by 1 base and J by 2 bases, with 12 bases between the two germline ends. Germline loops: CDR1 SEHNR, CDR2 FQNEAQ (reference sequence). There are 15 residues in the CDR3. The DNA of the CDR3 is TGTGCCAGCAGCTTAGAGGGACTTGAGGCCTACGAGCAGTACTTC. It encodes CASSLEGLEAYEQYF.

This sequence joins TRBV10-3 and TRBJ2-5; maybe TRBD1 (5 bases). Germline CDR1 reads ENHRY; CDR2 reads SYGVKD. Trimming cost V 3 bases and J 1 base, with 9 bases left between them. The CDR3 loop spans 14 amino acids. The CDR3 DNA sequence: TGTGCCATCAGTGAAGGTCAGGGCCAAGAGACCCAGTACTTC. Translated, it gives CAISEGQGQETQYF.

The chain links TRBV6-6 to TRBJ1-1; TRBD1 is a possible D gene (6 bases). CDR1 and CDR2 (germline): MNHNY, SVGAGI (reference sequence). V lost 2 bases, J lost 7 bases, and 11 bases lay in between. CDR3 length: 13 residues. The CDR3 DNA follows: TGTGCCAGCAGTTACCCGACAGGTCTTGAAGCTTTCTTT. Protein: CASSYPTGLEAFF.

This clone was seen a handful of times. The chain carries TRBV30 and TRBJ2-7, with 10 bases fitting TRBD2. Germline CDR1 and CDR2: GTSNPN and SVGIG (reference sequence). J lost 5 bases, V lost 2 bases, and 9 bases had no gene match. CDR3 length: 15 amino acids. CDR3 in amino acids: CAWSPLDSGRHEQYF. The CDR3 DNA sequence: TGTGCCTGGAGTCCTCTCGATAGCGGGAGGCACGAGCAGTACTTC.

CDR3 in DNA: TGTGCCAGCAGCTTAGAGGGGGGAGGGCCGGATGAGCAGTTCTTC. Translation: CASSLEGGGPDEQFF. The rearrangement joins TRBV11-3 to TRBJ2-1; 7 bases line up with TRBD2. The germline V gene encodes CDR1 SGHNT and CDR2 YENEEA. The CDR3 is 15 residues long. The ends lost 0 bases at V and 8 bases at J; junction bases unmatched: 7.

The sample holds a few counts of this clone. The chain has TRBV2 and TRBJ1-5; D is unclear. V shed 4 bases and J shed 5 bases, with 18 bases lying between them. Germline CDR1 and CDR2: SNHLY and FYNNEI. CDR3 size: 16 residues. For the CDR3, the DNA is TGTGCCAGCAGTGGCCCCGGCGGAGTTCGATATCAGCCCCAGCATTTT. Encoded protein: CASSGPGGVRYQPQHF. Full variable domain (rest looked up from reference TRBV2 and TRBJ1-5): EPEVTQTPSHQVTQMGQEVILRCVPISNHLYFYWYRQILGQKVEFLVSFYNNEISEKSEIFDDQFSVERPDGSNFTLKIRSTKLEDSAMYFCASSGPGGVRYQPQHFGDGTRLSIL.

The chain is built from TRBV6-5 and TRBJ2-1, with 7 bases that match TRBD2. This CDR3 is built from 15 residues. V gave up 2 bases and J gave up 2 bases; unmatched junction bases: 3. Germline V gene sequence: CDR1 MNHEY, CDR2 SVGAGI. The CDR3 spells CASSYTAGAYNEQFF. Here the CDR3 DNA reads TGTGCCAGCAGTTACACCGCGGGGGCCTACAATGAGCAGTTCTTC.

V gene TRBV28 combines with J gene TRBJ1-2, with D hard to call. V was trimmed by 5 bases and J by 4 bases, leaving 8 bases between them. The CDR3 sequence is 12 residues long. CDR1 and CDR2 from the germline V gene are MDHEN and SYDVKM. Here the CDR3 DNA reads TGTGCCAGCAGTCTACAGCTCTATGGCTACACCTTC. Translating it yields CASSLQLYGYTF.

This chain uses TRBV5-4 with TRBJ1-1; 7 bases agree with TRBD1. Trimming at V came to 0 bases and at J to 0 bases, leaving 2 bases not matched to a gene. This CDR3 region has 15 residues. Germline V gene data show CDR1 as SGHNT and CDR2 as YYREEE (reference sequence). CDR3 residues: CASSLEDRMNTEAFF. In DNA, the CDR3 is TGTGCCAGCAGCTTGGAGGACAGGATGAACACTGAAGCTTTCTTT.

The chain employs TRBV11-3 and TRBJ2-7; TRBD1 agrees at 8 bases. The V gene end was trimmed by 5 bases and the J gene end by 3 bases; junction bases not matched to a gene: 9. CDR1 SGHNT and CDR2 YENEEA come from the germline V gene. The CDR3 totals 15 residues. The CDR3 DNA follows: TGTGCCAGCAGCCCACACCAGGGGGCCCTCTACGAGCAGTACTTC. The encoded protein is CASSPHQGALYEQYF.

A single count supports this clone. The rearrangement links TRBV5-1 to TRBJ2-3, with 7 bases identical to TRBD2. V lost 8 bases, J lost 3 bases, and 15 bases stayed unmatched. CDR1 and CDR2 (germline): SGHRS, YFSETQ. The CDR3 length is 16 residues. CDR3 DNA: TGCGCCAGTTTGGCCGGGACTAACATCCTAACAGATACGCAGTATTTT. This encodes CASLAGTNILTDTQYF. The full variable domain, in which reference TRBV5-1 and TRBJ2-3 provide the parts outside the CDR3, is KAGVTQTPRYLIKTRGQQVTLSCSPISGHRSVSWYQQTPGQGLQFLFEYFSETQRNKGNFPGRFSGRQFSNSRSEMNVSTLELGDSALYLCASLAGTNILTDTQYFGPGTRLTVL.

This clone was observed once. V is TRBV9 and J is TRBJ1-1; 8 nucleotides line up with TRBD1. CDR1 SGDLS and CDR2 YYNGEE come from the germline V gene. The CDR3 contains 15 residues. V gave up 1 base and J gave up 1 base; unmatched junction bases: 3. The CDR3 region is CASSVRTGGNTEAFF. The CDR3 nucleotides are TGTGCCAGCAGCGTAAGAACAGGGGGGAACACTGAAGCTTTCTTT.

The chain couples TRBV15 to TRBJ2-1; 7 bases match TRBD2. Germline lookup yields CDR1 LNHNV and CDR2 YYDKDF (reference sequence). Trimming at V came to 1 base and at J to 12 bases, leaving 18 bases not matched to a gene. The CDR3 totals 17 residues. The CDR3 bases are TGTGCCACCAGCAGAGGGGGTTGGGCGGGAGCTGCTCGCGTGCAGTTCTTC. The encoded protein is CATSRGGWAGAARVQFF. The whole variable domain, filled in from reference TRBV15 and TRBJ2-1, reads DAMVIQNPRYQVTQFGKPVTLSCSQTLNHNVMYWYQQKSSQAPKLLFHYYDKDFNNEADTPDNFQSRRPNTSFCFLDIRSPGLGDTAMYLCATSRGGWAGAARVQFFGPGTRLTVL.

This chain links TRBV15 with TRBJ2-1, with 9 positions matching TRBD1. V lost 6 bases to trimming and J lost 5 bases; unmatched junction nucleotides: 11. Germline lookup yields CDR1 LNHNV and CDR2 YYDKDF (reference sequence). The CDR3 consists of 16 residues. CDR3 protein: CATRSTGGNHDNEQFF. The CDR3 DNA is TGTGCCACCAGGTCTACAGGGGGCAATCATGACAATGAGCAGTTCTTC.

This chain links TRBV5-6 with TRBJ1-5, with D uncertain. V was shortened by 4 bases and J by 9 bases, with 11 bases between the two germline ends. The CDR3 is made up of 12 amino acids. Germline CDR1 SGHDT, CDR2 YYEEEE. Here the CDR3 DNA reads TGTGCCAGCAGCGGGCCATCCGGGCCCCAGCATTTT. Its protein product is CASSGPSGPQHF.

The V and J genes are TRBV7-2 and TRBJ2-7; D might be TRBD1 (7 bases). V dropped 5 bases and J dropped 7 bases, with 21 bases sitting between them. The CDR3 consists of 15 residues. The germline gives CDR1 SGHTA, CDR2 FQGNSA. In DNA form, the CDR3 reads TGTGCCAGCAGCCCCAGGGGGGACAGCCCTACGGAGCAGTACTTC. Protein product: CASSPRGDSPTEQYF.

Concerning this clone itself: Relative to the germline gene, one junction end is altered; a read error may explain this. The chain uses TRBV5-1 and TRBJ2-1, with 7 bases fitting TRBD2. This CDR3 comprises 16 residues. Germline-derived CDR1 and CDR2 are SGHRS and YFSETQ. The DNA for the CDR3 is TGCGCCAGCAGTTTGGAGGCGGGAGTGTTTGATGGTGAGCAGTTCTTC. This codes for CASSLEAGVFDGEQFF.

J is TRBJ1-2 and V is TRBV4-1; TRBD1 is a possible D gene (6 bases). The germline gives CDR1 MGHRA, CDR2 YSYEKL. The CDR3 is 15 amino acids. Trimming shortened V by 3 bases and J by 4 bases, and 15 bases separated the two germline ends. DNA of the CDR3: TGCGCCAGCAGCCAGAGGGTGGACAGACCCTATGGCTACACCTTC. It codes for CASSQRVDRPYGYTF.

V and J are TRBV30 and TRBJ1-1, with 7 bases fitting TRBD1. Germline loops: CDR1 GTSNPN, CDR2 SVGIG (reference sequence). V was pared by 4 bases and J by 3 bases, with 5 bases of the junction left unmatched. The CDR3 covers 13 residues. The CDR3 loop is CAWKDRVDTEAFF. The CDR3, as DNA: TGTGCCTGGAAAGACAGGGTGGACACTGAAGCTTTCTTT.

CDR3 in amino acids: CASSPYRGDGYTF. CDR3 DNA: TGTGCCAGCAGTCCTTACAGGGGGGATGGCTACACCTTC. The V call is TRBV7-2, the J call TRBJ1-2; 8 bases map to TRBD1. This CDR3 spans 13 amino acids. Per the germline V gene, CDR1 is SGHTA and CDR2 is FQGNSA. After removal of 6 bases from V and 6 bases from J, the junction contained 6 bases not matched to a gene.